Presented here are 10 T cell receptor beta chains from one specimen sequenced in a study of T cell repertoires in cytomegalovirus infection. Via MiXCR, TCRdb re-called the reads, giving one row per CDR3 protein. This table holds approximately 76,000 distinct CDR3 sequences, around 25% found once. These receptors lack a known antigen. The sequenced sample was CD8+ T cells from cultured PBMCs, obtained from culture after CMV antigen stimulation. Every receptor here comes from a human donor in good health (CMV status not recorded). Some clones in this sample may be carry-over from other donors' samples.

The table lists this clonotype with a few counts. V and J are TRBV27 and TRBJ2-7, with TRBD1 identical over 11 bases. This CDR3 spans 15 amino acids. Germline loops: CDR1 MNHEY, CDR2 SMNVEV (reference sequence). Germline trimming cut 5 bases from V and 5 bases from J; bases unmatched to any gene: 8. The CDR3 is CASSPRRTGGDEQYF. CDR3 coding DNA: TGTGCCAGCAGTCCCCGTCGGACAGGGGGCGACGAGCAGTACTTC.

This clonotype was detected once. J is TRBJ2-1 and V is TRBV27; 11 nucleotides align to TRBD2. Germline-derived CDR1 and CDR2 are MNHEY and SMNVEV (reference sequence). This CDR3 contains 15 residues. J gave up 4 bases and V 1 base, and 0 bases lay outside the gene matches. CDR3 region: CASSLLAGGYNEQFF. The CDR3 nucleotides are TGTGCCAGCAGTTTATTAGCGGGGGGGTACAATGAGCAGTTCTTC.

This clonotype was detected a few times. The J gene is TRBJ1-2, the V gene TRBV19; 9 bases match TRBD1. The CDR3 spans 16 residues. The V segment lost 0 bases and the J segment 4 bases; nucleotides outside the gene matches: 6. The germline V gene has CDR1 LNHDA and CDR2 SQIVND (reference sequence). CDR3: CASSIDTGQGFYGYTF. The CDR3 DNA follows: TGTGCCAGTAGTATAGACACCGGACAGGGGTTCTATGGCTACACCTTC.

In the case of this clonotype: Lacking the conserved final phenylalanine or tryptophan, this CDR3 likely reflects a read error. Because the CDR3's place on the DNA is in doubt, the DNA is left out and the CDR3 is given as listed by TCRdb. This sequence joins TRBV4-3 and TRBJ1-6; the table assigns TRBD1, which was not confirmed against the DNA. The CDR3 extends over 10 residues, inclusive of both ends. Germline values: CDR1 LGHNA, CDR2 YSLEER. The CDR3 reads CASSQDPGSY.

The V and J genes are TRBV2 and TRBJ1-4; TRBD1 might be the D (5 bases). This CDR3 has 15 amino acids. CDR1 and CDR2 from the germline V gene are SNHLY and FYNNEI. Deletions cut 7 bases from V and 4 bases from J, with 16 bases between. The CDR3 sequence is CASKNDGGVNEKLFF. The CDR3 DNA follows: TGTGCCAGCAAGAACGACGGGGGAGTTAATGAAAAACTGTTTTTT. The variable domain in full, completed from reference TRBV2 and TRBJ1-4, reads EPEVTQTPSHQVTQMGQEVILRCVPISNHLYFYWYRQILGQKVEFLVSFYNNEISEKSEIFDDQFSVERPDGSNFTLKIRSTKLEDSAMYFCASKNDGGVNEKLFFGSGTQLSVL.

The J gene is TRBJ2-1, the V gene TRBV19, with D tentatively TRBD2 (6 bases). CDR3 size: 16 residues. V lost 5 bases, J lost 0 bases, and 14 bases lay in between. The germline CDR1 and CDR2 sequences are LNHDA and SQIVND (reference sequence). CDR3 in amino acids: CASSPHRGSSYNEQFF. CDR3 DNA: TGTGCCAGTAGTCCCCATCGGGGGAGCTCCTACAATGAGCAGTTCTTC.

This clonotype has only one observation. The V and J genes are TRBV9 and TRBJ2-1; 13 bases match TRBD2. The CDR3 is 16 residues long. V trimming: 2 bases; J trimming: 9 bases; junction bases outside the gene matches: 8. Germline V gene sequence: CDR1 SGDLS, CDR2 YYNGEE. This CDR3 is CASSVPTSGRAGEQFF. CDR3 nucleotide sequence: TGTGCCAGCAGCGTGCCCACTAGCGGGAGGGCCGGTGAGCAGTTCTTC.

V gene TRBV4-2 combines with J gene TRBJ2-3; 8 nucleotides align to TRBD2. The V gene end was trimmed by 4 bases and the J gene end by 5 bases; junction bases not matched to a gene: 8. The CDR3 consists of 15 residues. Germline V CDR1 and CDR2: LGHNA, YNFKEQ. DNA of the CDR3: TGTGCCAGCAGCCCAGTCTCGGGGGGGCTAGATACGCAGTATTTT. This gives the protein CASSPVSGGLDTQYF.

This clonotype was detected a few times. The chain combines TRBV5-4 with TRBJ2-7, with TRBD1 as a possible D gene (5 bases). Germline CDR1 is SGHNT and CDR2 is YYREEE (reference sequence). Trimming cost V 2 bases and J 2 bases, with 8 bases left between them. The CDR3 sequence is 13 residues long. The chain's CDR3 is CASSLDRAYEQYF. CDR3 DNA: TGTGCCAGCAGCTTAGACAGAGCCTACGAGCAGTACTTC.

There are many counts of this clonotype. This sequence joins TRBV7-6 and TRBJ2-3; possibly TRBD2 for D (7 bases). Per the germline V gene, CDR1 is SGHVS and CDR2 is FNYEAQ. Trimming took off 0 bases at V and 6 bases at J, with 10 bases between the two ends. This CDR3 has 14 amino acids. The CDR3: CASSLAGGRDTQYF. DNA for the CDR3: TGTGCCAGCAGCTTAGCGGGGGGGCGGGATACGCAGTATTTT.